The 18 T cell receptor beta chains below were found in one sample sequenced in a study of CXCR3-negative and CXCR3-positive naive CD8 T cells (dated by TCRdb to the late 2010s). Sequencing relied on a NextSeq 550. The Human TCR Profiling Kit (MiLaboratory) was used to prepare UMI-labeled 5' RACE TRB cDNA libraries. After TCRdb reprocessed the reads, each CDR3 protein sequence was kept as one row, without DNA. The record for this sample contains more than 35,000 distinct CDR3 sequences. Of the sample, about 15% falls within the top ten clones. The sequencing input was memory CD8+ T cells from blood. The sample's cell subset or site label is to be understood as: conventional CD8+ memory T cells (TMEM), sorted as controls. The receptor source for this set is a human donor in good health. Some clones in this sample may be carry-over from other donors' samples.

This chain uses TRBV6-6 with TRBJ1-6; the D call of TRBD1 rests on TCRdb alone, since no DNA is present to check it. CDR1 and CDR2 from the germline V gene are MNHNY and SVGAGI (reference sequence). There are 16 residues in the CDR3. The CDR3 region is CASRIPTDRGKTPLHF.

The chain carries TRBV13 and TRBJ2-5; TCRdb gives TRBD1 as the D gene, but with no DNA this cannot be confirmed. CDR3 length: 18 residues. Germline V lookup: CDR1 PRHDT, CDR2 FYEKMQ (reference sequence). This CDR3 is CASSGHTQQGQLWQTQYF.

The chain is built from TRBV7-9 and TRBJ2-1. The length of the CDR3 is 11 residues. Germline V gene lookup returns CDR1 SEHNR and CDR2 FQNEAQ (reference sequence). CDR3 region: CASNYGNEQFF.

The gene calls are TRBV28 and TRBJ2-5; TCRdb gives TRBD2 as the D gene, but with no DNA this cannot be confirmed. CDR3 length equals 15 residues. Germline V gene lookup returns CDR1 MDHEN and CDR2 SYDVKM. The CDR3 protein is CASSLVGDYGETQYF.

The chain has TRBV29-1 and TRBJ2-3; TCRdb picks TRBD2, but there is no DNA to check that call. Germline-derived CDR1 and CDR2 are SQVTM and ANQGSEA. CDR3 size: 16 residues. The CDR3 protein is CSVEEGTSGVPDTQYF.

The genes are TRBV7-2 and TRBJ2-1; as DNA is missing, the TRBD2 call by TCRdb cannot be tested. The CDR3 is made up of 15 amino acids. Looked up from germline, CDR1 is SGHTA and CDR2 is FQGNSA. This CDR3 is CASSKLAGDFNEQFF.

This chain connects TRBV11-2 to TRBJ2-7. Looked up from germline, CDR1 is SGHAT and CDR2 is FQNNGV. The CDR3 extends over 14 amino acids. CDR3 region: CASSSSGNRYEQYF.

The rearrangement uses TRBV4-3 and TRBJ1-6; absent DNA, TCRdb's TRBD1 call cannot be checked. In germline, CDR1 is LGHNA, CDR2 YSLEER. The CDR3 extends over 15 amino acids. The CDR3 loop is CASSQGRDYNSPLHF.

CDR3 sequence reads: CASSLGSWSTDTQYF. The chain uses TRBV7-2 and TRBJ2-3. Per germline, CDR1 SGHTA and CDR2 FQGNSA. This CDR3 spans 15 amino acids.

The rearrangement joins TRBV5-6 to TRBJ2-3. Germline assignment: CDR1 SGHDT and CDR2 YYEEEE. The CDR3 spans 16 residues. Here the CDR3 reads CASSLASGESTDTQYF.

The chain joins TRBV5-6 to TRBJ1-1. Germline V CDR1 and CDR2: SGHDT, YYEEEE. The CDR3 extends over 13 amino acids. The CDR3 sequence: CASSLMSGTEAFF.

V is TRBV29-1 and J is TRBJ1-1. Germline-derived CDR1 and CDR2 are SQVTM and ANQGSEA. CDR3 length: 11 amino acids. CDR3 sequence: CIGGMNTEAFF.

The CDR3 region is CASSQDGHGETQYF. V gene TRBV4-3 combines with J gene TRBJ2-5. The CDR3 covers 14 residues. Germline V gene data show CDR1 as LGHNA and CDR2 as YSLEER.

The chain carries TRBV7-9 and TRBJ2-1; the TCRdb call, TRBD1, lacks DNA for checking. CDR3 size: 17 residues. CDR1 SEHNR and CDR2 FQNEAQ come from the germline V gene (reference sequence). CDR3 sequence reads: CASSSTVRGENYNEQFF.

V usage is TRBV6-5 and J usage is TRBJ2-3. There are 15 residues in the CDR3. Germline assignment: CDR1 MNHEY and CDR2 SVGAGI. The CDR3 region is CASSYSVGSTDTQYF.

The rearrangement links TRBV28 to TRBJ2-7; TCRdb's D call, TRBD1, is unchecked because there is no DNA. This CDR3 is built from 14 residues. CDR1 and CDR2 (germline): MDHEN, SYDVKM. The chain's CDR3 is CASIETGGGYEQYF. Full variable domain (remainder filled in from reference TRBV28 and TRBJ2-7): DVKVTQSSRYLVKRTGEKVFLECVQDMDHENMFWYRQDPGLGLRLIYFSYDVKMKEKGDIPEGYSVSREKKERFSLILESASTNQTSMYLCASIETGGGYEQYFGPGTRLTVT.

The V call is TRBV29-1, the J call TRBJ2-7. This CDR3 contains 12 residues. CDR1 and CDR2 from the germline V gene are SQVTM and ANQGSEA. The CDR3 here is CSVLLNDYEQYF.

V gene TRBV29-1 combines with J gene TRBJ2-1; checking the TCRdb D call of TRBD1 is not possible without DNA. The CDR3 contains 14 residues. The germline gives CDR1 SQVTM, CDR2 ANQGSEA. CDR3 residues: CSVESGQGDNEQFF.